These T cell receptor beta chains were read from a single sample in a study of T cell repertoires and Cas9 in healthy adults. This table comes from immunoSEQ multiplex PCR, and its TCRdb copy is limited to in-frame clones, with some not included. The sample lists 11,000 to 15,000 clones, 89% seen once, with 1.5% in the top ten. Source material: Tregs (CD4+, CD25+, CD127-, CD137-, CD154-) from PBMCs; culture status not recorded. The receptors originated from a human donor in good health. The CDR3 runs from the conserved cysteine through the conserved F or W. A D gene is named only where the DNA matches it firmly. Clone size is shown for a subset of rows, as once, few, many or a class of expanded clone.

clone size | D gene | J gene | V gene | CDR3 protein | CDR3 DNA
NA | NA | TRBJ1-5 | TRBV5-6 | CASSLGRGMNQPQHF | TGTGCCAGCAGCTTGGGACGGGGGATGAATCAGCCCCAGCATTTT
NA | TRBD1 | TRBJ2-6 | TRBV5-1 | CASSPGGAISGANVLTF | TGCGCCAGCAGCCCAGGGGGCGCGATCTCTGGGGCCAACGTCCTGACTTTC
NA | TRBD2 | TRBJ2-2 | TRBV15 | CATSRGLAGTKNTGELFF | TGTGCCACCAGCAGGGGACTAGCGGGGACCAAAAACACCGGGGAGCTGTTTTTT
NA | TRBD1 | TRBJ1-2 | TRBV6-1 | CASSLQGQGSYGYTF | TGCGCCAGCAGCCTTCAGGGACAGGGCTCCTATGGCTACACCTTC
NA | NA | TRBJ1-5 | TRBV7-6 | CASSLGPGGGITPQHF | TGTGCCAGCAGCTTAGGGCCGGGGGGGGGAATTACGCCCCAGCATTTT
NA | NA | TRBJ1-1 | TRBV5-6 | CASSLASQASLNTEAFF | TGTGCCAGCAGCTTGGCATCACAGGCGTCGCTGAACACTGAAGCTTTCTTT
NA | NA | TRBJ1-5 | TRBV7-2 | CASSLVSGGMQPQHF | TGTGCCAGCAGCTTAGTCAGCGGGGGGATGCAGCCCCAGCATTTT
few | TRBD2 | TRBJ2-5 | TRBV7-2 | CASSLGVAGTQETQYF | TGTGCCAGCAGCTTAGGGGTAGCGGGTACCCAAGAGACCCAGTACTTC
NA | NA | TRBJ1-5 | TRBV6-5 | CASSYGNQPQHF | TGTGCCAGCAGTTATGGCAATCAGCCCCAGCATTTT
NA | NA | TRBJ1-5 | TRBV21-1 | CASSNADQPQHF | TGTGCCAGCAGCAATGCCGATCAGCCCCAGCATTTT
NA | NA | TRBJ2-6 | TRBV5-6 | CASSFSGANVLTF | TGTGCCAGCAGCTTCTCTGGTGCCAACGTCCTGACTTTC
once | NA | TRBJ2-1 | TRBV19 | CASEDGDFENEQFF | TGTGCCAGTGAAGATGGGGACTTCGAGAATGAGCAGTTCTTC
NA | NA | TRBJ1-4 | TRBV27 | CASSYRADEKLFF | TGTGCCAGCAGTTACAGGGCTGATGAAAAACTGTTTTTT
NA | TRBD1 | TRBJ1-2 | TRBV11-3 | CASSLDGYTGEFGYTF | TGTGCCAGCAGCTTAGATGGGTATACAGGGGAATTTGGCTACACCTTC
NA | TRBD2 | TRBJ2-5 | TRBV15 | CATSGGLTTSGSETQYF | TGTGCCACCAGCGGGGGACTAACGACTAGCGGGTCAGAGACCCAGTACTTC
NA | TRBD1 | TRBJ2-7 | TRBV4-3 | CASSPVARGYYEQYF | TGCGCCAGCAGCCCCGTCGCCAGGGGGTACTACGAGCAGTACTTC